The clone carrying this TCR beta chain was counted at least ten times. The antigen is undetermined. The data belong to a study of early T cells in non-severe SARS-CoV-2 infection. At the level of the study: Unpaired chains resulted from sequencing bulk RNA of unsorted whole blood. Study observations and caveats: There was a bias toward anti-spike CD8 responses in VDJdb matching, which missed private and CD4 specificities.

V was pared by 0 bases and J by 3 bases, with 4 bases of the junction left unmatched. Germline CDR1 reads SGHTA; CDR2 reads FQGNSA. This CDR3 is 15 amino acids long. Individual cDNA molecules were tagged with unique molecular identifiers. TCRdb re-analysed the 5' RACE reads in MiXCR, keeping a single row per CDR3 protein. Here the sample spans 55,000 to 70,000 distinct CDR3 sequences, about 5.6% being singletons. Specimen: whole blood. The V gene is TRBV7-2, the J gene TRBJ2-7, with 8 bases identical to TRBD2. The receptor was derived from an adult who was a healthcare worker with PCR-confirmed SARS-CoV-2 infection or an uninfected control (not recorded which). CDR3 DNA sequence: TGTGCCAGCAGCTTAGCTGGCGGGGGGCTCTACGAGCAGTACTTC. Protein sequence: CASSLAGGGLYEQYF. Supplemented by reference TRBV7-2 and TRBJ2-7, the full variable domain reads GAGVSQSPSNKVTEKGKDVELRCDPISGHTALYWYRQSLGQGLEFLIYFQGNSAPDKSGLPSDRFSAERTGGSVSTLTIQRTQQEDSAVYLCASSLAGGGLYEQYFGPGTRLTVT.